This is a list of T cell receptor beta chains from one sample in a study of response to subunit inactivated influenza vaccine. A single record per CDR3 protein comes from TCRdb applying MiXCR to the RT-PCR reads. The sample lists about 570,000 distinct CDR3 sequences; about 12% were seen once. The source was PBMCs from blood, collected on the day of vaccination. These receptors originate from a man aged 45-65 years who received an inactivated influenza vaccine. Both conserved end residues are part of each CDR3. A D gene is named only where the DNA matches it firmly. Rows give clone size only sometimes, using once, few, many, or a class for an expanded clone.

CDR3	DNA	size	D	J	V
CASSETQDRGLFSPLHF	TGTGCCAGCAGTGAAACCCAGGACAGGGGCCTTTTTTCACCCCTCCACTTT	NA	TRBD1	TRBJ1-6	TRBV6-1
CASSGTGAGNQPQHF	TGTGCCAGCTCCGGGACAGGGGCGGGCAATCAGCCCCAGCATTTT	NA	TRBD1	TRBJ1-5	TRBV28
CASSYIGDYEQYF	TGTGCCAGCAGTTACATCGGGGACTACGAGCAGTACTTC	few	NA	TRBJ2-7	TRBV6-6
CASPITQCSYNSPLHF	TGTGCCAGCCCGATAACACAGTGCTCCTATAATTCACCCCTCCACTTT	NA	NA	TRBJ1-6	TRBV27
CASSLLTDTGELFF	TGCGCCAGCAGCTTGCTTACAGACACCGGGGAGCTGTTTTTT	NA	NA	TRBJ2-2	TRBV5-1
CATSRDVRATNEKLFF	TGTGCCACCAGCAGAGATGTCAGAGCAACTAATGAAAAACTGTTTTTT	many	NA	TRBJ1-4	TRBV15
CASSQDLKVGTDTQYF	TGCGCCAGCAGCCAAGATTTGAAAGTAGGGACAGATACGCAGTATTTT	few	NA	TRBJ2-3	TRBV4-3
CSAQKGGPKHNEQFF	TGCAGTGCCCAGAAAGGGGGACCTAAACACAATGAGCAGTTCTTC	NA	NA	TRBJ2-1	TRBV20-1
CASSGWVQETQYF	TGTGCCAGCAGTGGTTGGGTTCAAGAGACCCAGTACTTC	NA	NA	TRBJ2-5	TRBV2
CASSQETSGSTEQYF	TGTGCCAGCAGCCAAGAGACTAGCGGGAGCACCGAGCAGTACTTC	few	TRBD2	TRBJ2-7	TRBV4-2
CSVWGGSYNEQFF	TGCAGCGTTTGGGGGGGCTCCTACAATGAGCAGTTCTTC	NA	TRBD2	TRBJ2-1	TRBV29-1
CASSQIGRLQTEAFF	TGCGCCAGCAGCCAAATCGGGAGGCTGCAAACTGAAGCTTTCTTT	many	NA	TRBJ1-1	TRBV4-1
CATSRDQNYEQYF	TGTGCCACCAGCAGAGACCAAAACTACGAGCAGTACTTC	few	NA	TRBJ2-7	TRBV15
CASSQENPGGGYTGELFF	TGCGCCAGCAGCCAAGAAAATCCCGGCGGGGGGTACACCGGGGAGCTGTTTTTT	NA	TRBD2	TRBJ2-2	TRBV4-3
CSANQQGANYGYTF	TGCAGTGCAAACCAGCAGGGGGCTAACTATGGCTACACCTTC	many	TRBD1	TRBJ1-2	TRBV20-1
CASGSPSYEQYF	TGTGCCAGTGGGAGTCCCTCCTACGAGCAGTACTTC	NA	NA	TRBJ2-7	TRBV6-2/TRBV6-3
CASSPTANYGYTF	TGTGCCAGCAGTCCCACAGCTAACTATGGCTACACCTTC	many	NA	TRBJ1-2	TRBV12-3/TRBV12-4
CASSQLASSSTDTQYF	TGTGCCAGCAGCCAGTTGGCCAGCTCTAGCACAGATACGCAGTATTTT	few	NA	TRBJ2-3	TRBV11-2
CASSDGWSGSSNEQFF	TGTGCCAGCAGTGATGGTTGGAGCGGGAGTTCGAATGAGCAGTTCTTC	few	TRBD2	TRBJ2-1	TRBV2
CASSVAGTGYTGELFF	TGTGCCAGCAGCGTCGCCGGGACAGGGTACACCGGGGAGCTGTTTTTT	few	TRBD1	TRBJ2-2	TRBV9
CASSPGGLRYGYTF	TGCGCCAGCAGCCCGGGGGGGCTACGCTATGGCTACACCTTC	few	NA	TRBJ1-2	TRBV5-1
CASSFSTGLGTDTQYF	TGTGCCAGCAGCTTCTCCACGGGACTAGGCACAGATACGCAGTATTTT	many	TRBD2	TRBJ2-3	TRBV11-2
CSAPLGGAYNEQFF	TGCAGTGCTCCCCTGGGGGGGGCGTACAATGAGCAGTTCTTC	few	NA	TRBJ2-1	TRBV20-1
CASSLSIGTGGYEQYF	TGTGCCAGCAGCTTATCGATAGGGACGGGGGGCTACGAGCAGTACTTC	NA	TRBD2	TRBJ2-7	TRBV11-2
CASSPLAGVNTDTQYF	TGTGCCAGCAGTCCACTAGCGGGGGTAAATACAGATACGCAGTATTTT	few	TRBD2	TRBJ2-3	TRBV6-1
CASSKRDSLAEQFF	TGTGCCAGCAGCAAGCGGGACAGTTTGGCTGAGCAGTTCTTC	NA	NA	TRBJ2-1	TRBV5-4
CASKLRDRGDNEQFF	TGTGCCAGCAAGCTTAGGGACCGCGGAGACAATGAGCAGTTCTTC	NA	NA	TRBJ2-1	TRBV6-2/TRBV6-3
CASSPSPSGAQETQYF	TGCGCCAGCAGCCCGAGTCCAAGCGGAGCTCAAGAGACCCAGTACTTC	many	NA	TRBJ2-5	TRBV5-1